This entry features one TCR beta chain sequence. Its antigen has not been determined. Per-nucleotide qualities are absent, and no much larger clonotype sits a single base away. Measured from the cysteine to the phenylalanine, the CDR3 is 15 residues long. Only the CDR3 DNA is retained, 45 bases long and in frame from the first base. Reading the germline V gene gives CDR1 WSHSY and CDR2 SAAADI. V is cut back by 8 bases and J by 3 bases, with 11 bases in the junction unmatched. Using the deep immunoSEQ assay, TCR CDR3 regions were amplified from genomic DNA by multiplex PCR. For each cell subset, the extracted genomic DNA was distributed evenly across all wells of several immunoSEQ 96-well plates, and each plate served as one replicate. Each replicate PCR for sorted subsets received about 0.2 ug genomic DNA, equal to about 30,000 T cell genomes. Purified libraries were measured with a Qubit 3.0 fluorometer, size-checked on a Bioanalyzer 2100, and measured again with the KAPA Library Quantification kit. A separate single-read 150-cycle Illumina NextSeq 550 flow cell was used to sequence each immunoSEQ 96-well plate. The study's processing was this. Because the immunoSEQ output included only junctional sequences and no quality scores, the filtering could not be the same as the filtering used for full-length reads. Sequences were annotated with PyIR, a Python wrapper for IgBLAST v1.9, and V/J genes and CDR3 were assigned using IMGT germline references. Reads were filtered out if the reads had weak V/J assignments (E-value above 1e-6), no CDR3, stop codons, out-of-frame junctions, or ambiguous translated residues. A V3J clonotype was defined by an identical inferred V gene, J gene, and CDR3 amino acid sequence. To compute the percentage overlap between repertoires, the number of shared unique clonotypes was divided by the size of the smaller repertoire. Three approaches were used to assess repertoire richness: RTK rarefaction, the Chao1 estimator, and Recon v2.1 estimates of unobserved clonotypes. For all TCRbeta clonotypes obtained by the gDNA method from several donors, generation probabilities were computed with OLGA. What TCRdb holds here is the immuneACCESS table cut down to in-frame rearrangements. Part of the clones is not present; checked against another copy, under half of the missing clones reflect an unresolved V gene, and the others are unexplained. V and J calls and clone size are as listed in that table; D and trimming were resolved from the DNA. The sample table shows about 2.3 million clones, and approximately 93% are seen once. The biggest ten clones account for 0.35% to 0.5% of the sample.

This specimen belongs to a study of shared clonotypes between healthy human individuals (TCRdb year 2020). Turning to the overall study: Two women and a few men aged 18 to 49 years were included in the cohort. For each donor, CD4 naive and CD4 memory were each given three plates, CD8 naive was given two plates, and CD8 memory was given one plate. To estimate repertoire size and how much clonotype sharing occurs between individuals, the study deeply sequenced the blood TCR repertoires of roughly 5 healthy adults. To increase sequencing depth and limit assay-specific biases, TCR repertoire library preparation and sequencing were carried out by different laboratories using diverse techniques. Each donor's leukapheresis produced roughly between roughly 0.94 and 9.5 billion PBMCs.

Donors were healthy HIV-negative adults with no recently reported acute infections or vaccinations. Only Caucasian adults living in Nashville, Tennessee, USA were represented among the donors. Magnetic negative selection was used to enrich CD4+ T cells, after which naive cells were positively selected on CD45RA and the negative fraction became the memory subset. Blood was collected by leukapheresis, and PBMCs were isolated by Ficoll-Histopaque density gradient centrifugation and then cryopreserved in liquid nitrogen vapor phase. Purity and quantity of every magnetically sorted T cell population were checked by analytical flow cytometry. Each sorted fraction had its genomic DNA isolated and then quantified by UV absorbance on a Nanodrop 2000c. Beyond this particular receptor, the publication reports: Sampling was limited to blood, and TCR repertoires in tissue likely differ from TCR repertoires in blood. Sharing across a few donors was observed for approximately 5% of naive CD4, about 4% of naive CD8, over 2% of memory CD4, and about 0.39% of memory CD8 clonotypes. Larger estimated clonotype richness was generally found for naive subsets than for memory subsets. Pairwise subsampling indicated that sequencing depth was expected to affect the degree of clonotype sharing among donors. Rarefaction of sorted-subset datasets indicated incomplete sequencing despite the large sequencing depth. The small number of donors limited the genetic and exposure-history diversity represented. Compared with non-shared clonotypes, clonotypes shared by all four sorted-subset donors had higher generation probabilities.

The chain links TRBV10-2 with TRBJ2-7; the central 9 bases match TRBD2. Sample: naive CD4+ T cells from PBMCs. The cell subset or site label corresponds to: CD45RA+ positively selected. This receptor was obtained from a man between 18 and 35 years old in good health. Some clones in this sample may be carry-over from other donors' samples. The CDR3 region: CASCLSSGAYYEQYF. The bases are TGCGCCAGCTGCCTATCTAGCGGGGCTTACTACGAGCAGTACTTC.